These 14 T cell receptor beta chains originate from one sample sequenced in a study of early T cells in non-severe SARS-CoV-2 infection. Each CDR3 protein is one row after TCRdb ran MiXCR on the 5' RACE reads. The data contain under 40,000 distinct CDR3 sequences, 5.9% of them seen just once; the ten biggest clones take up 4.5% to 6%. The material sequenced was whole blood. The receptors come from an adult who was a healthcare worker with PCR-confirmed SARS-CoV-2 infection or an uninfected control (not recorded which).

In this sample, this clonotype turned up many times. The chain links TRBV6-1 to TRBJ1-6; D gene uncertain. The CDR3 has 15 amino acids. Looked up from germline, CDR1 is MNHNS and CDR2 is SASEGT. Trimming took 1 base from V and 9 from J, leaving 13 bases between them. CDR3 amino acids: CASSEGDLGFSPLHF. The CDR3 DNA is TGTGCCAGCAGTGAAGGGGATCTTGGCTTTTCACCCCTCCACTTT.

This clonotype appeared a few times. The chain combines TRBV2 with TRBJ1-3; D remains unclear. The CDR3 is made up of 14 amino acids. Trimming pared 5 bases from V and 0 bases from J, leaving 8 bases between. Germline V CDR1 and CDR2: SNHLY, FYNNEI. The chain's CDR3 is CASSYDYSGNTIYF. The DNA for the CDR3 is TGTGCCAGCAGTTACGACTACTCTGGAAACACCATATATTTT.

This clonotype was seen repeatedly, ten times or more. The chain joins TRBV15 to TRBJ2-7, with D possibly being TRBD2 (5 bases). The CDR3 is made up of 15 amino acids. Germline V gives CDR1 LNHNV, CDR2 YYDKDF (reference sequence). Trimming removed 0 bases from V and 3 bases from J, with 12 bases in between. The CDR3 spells CATSRDRLSYYEQYF. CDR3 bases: TGTGCCACCAGCAGAGATCGACTATCTTACTACGAGCAGTACTTC.

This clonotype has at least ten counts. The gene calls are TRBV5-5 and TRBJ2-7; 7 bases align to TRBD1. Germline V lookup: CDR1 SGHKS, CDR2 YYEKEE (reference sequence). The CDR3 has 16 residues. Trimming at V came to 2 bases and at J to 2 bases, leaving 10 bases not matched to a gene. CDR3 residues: CASSLQGLGITYEQYF. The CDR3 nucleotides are TGTGCCAGCAGCTTACAGGGGCTCGGAATCACCTACGAGCAGTACTTC.

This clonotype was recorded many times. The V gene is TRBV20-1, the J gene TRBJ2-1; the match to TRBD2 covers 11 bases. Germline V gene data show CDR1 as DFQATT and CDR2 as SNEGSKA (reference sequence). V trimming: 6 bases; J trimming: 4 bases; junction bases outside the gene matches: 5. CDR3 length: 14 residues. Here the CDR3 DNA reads TGCAGTGCCCCCGGGACTAGCGGTTACAATGAGCAGTTCTTC. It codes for CSAPGTSGYNEQFF.

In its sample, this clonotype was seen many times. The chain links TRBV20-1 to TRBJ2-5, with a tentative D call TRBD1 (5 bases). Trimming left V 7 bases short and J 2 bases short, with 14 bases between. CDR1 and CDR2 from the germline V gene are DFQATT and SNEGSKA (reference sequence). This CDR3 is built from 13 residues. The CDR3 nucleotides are TGCAGTGGCCACAGGACCAGTCAAGAGACCCAGTACTTC. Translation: CSGHRTSQETQYF.

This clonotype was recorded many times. The CDR3 loop is CASSEGMGPYNEQFF. The CDR3 DNA is TGTGCCAGCAGCGAGGGGATGGGCCCCTACAATGAGCAGTTCTTC. The rearrangement links TRBV6-4 to TRBJ2-1; D could derive from TRBD1 or TRBD2 (5 bases each). This CDR3 is built from 15 residues. V lost 6 bases and J 2 bases, leaving 14 bases between the germline ends. Germline V lookup: CDR1 MRHNA, CDR2 SNTAGT.

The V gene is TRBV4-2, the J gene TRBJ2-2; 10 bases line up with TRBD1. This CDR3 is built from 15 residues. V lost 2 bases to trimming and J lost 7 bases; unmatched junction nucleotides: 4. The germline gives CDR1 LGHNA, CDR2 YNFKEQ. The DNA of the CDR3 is TGTGCCAGCAGCCAAATGGGACAGGGGATCGGGGAGCTGTTTTTT. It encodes CASSQMGQGIGELFF.

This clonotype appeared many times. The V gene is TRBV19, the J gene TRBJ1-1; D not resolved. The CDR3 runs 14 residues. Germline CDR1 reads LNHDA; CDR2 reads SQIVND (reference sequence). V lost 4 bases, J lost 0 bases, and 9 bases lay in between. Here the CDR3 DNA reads TGTGCCAGTAGTACCCAGGCGGTGAACACTGAAGCTTTCTTT. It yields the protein CASSTQAVNTEAFF.

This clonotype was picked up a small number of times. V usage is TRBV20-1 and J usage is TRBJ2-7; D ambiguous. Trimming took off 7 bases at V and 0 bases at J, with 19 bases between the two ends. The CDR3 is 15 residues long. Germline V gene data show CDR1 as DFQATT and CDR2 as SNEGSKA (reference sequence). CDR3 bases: TGCAGTGAGGGAAGGAAGGACGTAGTCTCCTACGAGCAGTACTTC. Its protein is CSEGRKDVVSYEQYF.

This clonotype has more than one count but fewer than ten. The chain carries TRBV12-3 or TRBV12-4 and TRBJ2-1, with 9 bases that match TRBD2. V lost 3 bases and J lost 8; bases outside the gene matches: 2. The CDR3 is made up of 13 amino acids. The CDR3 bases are TGTGCCAGCAGTTTCGGGACTAGCTATGAGCAGTTCTTC. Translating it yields CASSFGTSYEQFF.

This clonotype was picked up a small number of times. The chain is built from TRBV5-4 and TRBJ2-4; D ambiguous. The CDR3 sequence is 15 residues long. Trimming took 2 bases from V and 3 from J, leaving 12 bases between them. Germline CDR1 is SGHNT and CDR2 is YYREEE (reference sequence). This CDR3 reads CASSFRGDGKNIQYF. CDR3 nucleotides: TGTGCCAGCAGCTTTAGAGGAGATGGCAAAAACATTCAGTACTTC.

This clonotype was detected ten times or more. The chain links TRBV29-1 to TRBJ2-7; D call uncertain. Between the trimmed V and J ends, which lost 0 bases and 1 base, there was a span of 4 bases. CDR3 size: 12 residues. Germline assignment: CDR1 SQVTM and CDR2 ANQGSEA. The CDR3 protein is CSVEDDSYEQYF. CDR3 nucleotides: TGCAGCGTTGAAGACGATTCCTACGAGCAGTACTTC.

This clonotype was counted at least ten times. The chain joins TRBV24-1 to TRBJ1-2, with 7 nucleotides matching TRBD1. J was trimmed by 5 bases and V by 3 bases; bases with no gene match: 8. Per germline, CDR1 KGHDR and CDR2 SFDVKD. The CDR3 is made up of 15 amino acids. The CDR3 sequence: CATSDGGQATYGYTF. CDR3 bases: TGTGCCACCAGTGATGGTGGACAGGCCACATATGGCTACACCTTC.